One sample yielded the 26 T cell receptor beta chains listed below, sequenced in a study of lymphopenia after photon versus proton radiotherapy. The table came from immunoSEQ multiplex PCR; TCRdb's copy has only in-frame clones and leaves some out. The sample gives about 50,000 clones, under 95% of which show up once; around 17% is in the top ten. This specimen was peripheral blood, taken from a patient treated with photon-based radiotherapy. Receptor source: a woman aged 40 to 50 with cholangiocarcinoma.

This clone was observed a single time. The rearrangement joins TRBV30 to TRBJ1-5, with 7 bases fitting TRBD1. CDR3 length equals 15 residues. Germline values: CDR1 GTSNPN, CDR2 SVGIG (reference sequence). Trimming took 8 bases from V and 3 from J; bases not matched to a gene: 13. DNA for the CDR3: TGTGCCGGATCTAGGGGGGGACAGTTCAATCAGCCCCAGCATTTT. Translated: CAGSRGGQFNQPQHF. Full variable domain (outside the CDR3, taken from reference TRBV30 and TRBJ1-5): SQTIHQWPATLVQPVGSPLSLECTVEGTSNPNLYWYRQAAGRGLQLLFYSVGIGQISSEVPQNLSASRPQDRQFILSSKKLLLSDSGFYLCAGSRGGQFNQPQHFGDGTRLSIL.

The V call is TRBV28, the J call TRBJ2-3; TRBD1 matches at 8 bases. Germline trimming cut 4 bases from V and 1 base from J; bases unmatched to any gene: 7. Germline values: CDR1 MDHEN, CDR2 SYDVKM. The CDR3 spans 16 residues. CDR3 in DNA: TGTGCCAGCAGTTCGGGACAGGAATGGGGCACAGATACGCAGTATTTT. Residues: CASSSGQEWGTDTQYF.

The rearrangement joins TRBV27 to TRBJ2-1; 9 bases fit TRBD2. Germline V gives CDR1 MNHEY, CDR2 SMNVEV (reference sequence). This CDR3 contains 20 residues. Trimming took 6 bases from V and 0 from J; bases not matched to a gene: 18. CDR3 in amino acids: CASSLWGLAGYQDSYNEQFF. The CDR3 DNA sequence: TGTGCCAGCAGCCTATGGGGGCTAGCGGGGTACCAGGACTCCTACAATGAGCAGTTCTTC.

V is TRBV5-6 and J is TRBJ1-1; D gene uncertain. Germline CDR1 SGHDT, CDR2 YYEEEE. There are 13 residues in the CDR3. V lost 1 base and J 4 bases, leaving 8 bases between the germline ends. The CDR3, as DNA: TGTGCCAGCAGCTTGCGGGAAGGCACTGAAGCTTTCTTT. Its translation is CASSLREGTEAFF.

The chain combines TRBV7-9 with TRBJ1-1, with 8 bases lining up with TRBD1. Per the germline V gene, CDR1 is SEHNR and CDR2 is FQNEAQ (reference sequence). Trimming cost V 1 base and J 5 bases; bases outside gene matches: 3. The CDR3 length is 14 residues. The CDR3 coding sequence is TGTGCCAGCAGCTTAGGGACAGGGTTGACTGAAGCTTTCTTT. Translating gives CASSLGTGLTEAFF.

This clone occurred once. V and J are TRBV11-3 and TRBJ1-1; possible D gene TRBD1, 5 bases. CDR3 size: 12 residues. Germline-derived CDR1 and CDR2 are SGHNT and YENEEA. V was clipped by 2 bases and J by 7 bases, with 8 bases between them. CDR3 sequence reads: CASSLRDGEAFF. The CDR3 DNA reads as TGTGCCAGCAGCTTAAGGGACGGTGAAGCTTTCTTT.

The rearrangement uses TRBV25-1 and TRBJ2-1, with 9 bases lining up with TRBD1. Germline values: CDR1 MGHDK, CDR2 SYGVNS. V lost 6 bases and J lost 7; bases outside the gene matches: 10. The CDR3 has 15 residues. CDR3 in amino acids: CASSFPGTGKNEQFF. The CDR3 DNA reads TGTGCCAGCAGCTTCCCCGGGACAGGGAAGAATGAGCAGTTCTTC.

As DNA, the CDR3 is TGTGCCAGCAGTTTTCTAGCGGGGACGAATGAGCAGTTCTTC. Translating gives CASSFLAGTNEQFF. This rearrangement joins TRBV28 to TRBJ2-1, with 9 positions matching TRBD2. CDR3 length: 14 residues. Germline V CDR1 and CDR2: MDHEN, SYDVKM. Trimming removed 3 bases from V and 7 bases from J; junction bases left unmatched: 4. The variable domain in full, with the rest retrieved from reference TRBV28 and TRBJ2-1, is DVKVTQSSRYLVKRTGEKVFLECVQDMDHENMFWYRQDPGLGLRLIYFSYDVKMKEKGDIPEGYSVSREKKERFSLILESASTNQTSMYLCASSFLAGTNEQFFGPGTRLTVL.

The genes are TRBV6-5 and TRBJ2-5; D not resolved. V lost 1 base to trimming and J lost 1 base, with 7 bases between them. The CDR3 totals 14 residues. Germline CDR1 reads MNHEY; CDR2 reads SVGAGI. The CDR3 is CASSYFNSQETQYF. The CDR3 DNA reads TGTGCCAGCAGTTACTTCAACAGCCAAGAGACCCAGTACTTC.

The chain combines TRBV20-1 with TRBJ2-1; D is perhaps TRBD2 (5 bases). Between the trimmed V and J ends, which lost 5 bases and 7 bases, there was a span of 9 bases. Germline-derived CDR1 and CDR2 are DFQATT and SNEGSKA (reference sequence). The CDR3 is 11 residues long. The CDR3 region has the DNA TGCAGTGCTCTTAGCGATAATGAGCAGTTCTTC. Protein product: CSALSDNEQFF.

The V gene is TRBV29-1, the J gene TRBJ1-1; the D gene is possibly TRBD1 (5 bases). The CDR3 length is 11 residues. Looked up from germline, CDR1 is SQVTM and CDR2 is ANQGSEA. In DNA, the CDR3 is TGCAGGGGGGAAAGGAACACTGAAGCTTTCTTT. Residues: CRGERNTEAFF.

This sequence joins TRBV5-4 and TRBJ2-5; D call uncertain. V lost 4 bases to trimming and J lost 2 bases, with 3 bases between them. CDR1 SGHNT and CDR2 YYREEE come from the germline V gene (reference sequence). The CDR3 is made up of 11 amino acids. The CDR3 DNA is TGTGCCAGCAGCCTACAAGAGACCCAGTACTTC. Protein sequence: CASSLQETQYF.

The V and J genes are TRBV28 and TRBJ2-1; 7 bases are a match to TRBD2. V was pared by 6 bases and J by 8 bases, with 13 bases of the junction left unmatched. The CDR3 consists of 15 residues. CDR1 is MDHEN and CDR2 is SYDVKM in the germline V gene. The CDR3 reads CASSSPGGSKDEQFF. CDR3 coding DNA: TGTGCCAGCAGCTCCCCGGGCGGGAGCAAGGATGAGCAGTTCTTC.

In DNA form, the CDR3 reads TGTGCCAGCAGCCCGGGACTAGCGGGAGGCGCCTACAATGAGCAGTTCTTC. The encoded protein is CASSPGLAGGAYNEQFF. This chain links TRBV28 with TRBJ2-1; 15 nucleotides line up with TRBD2. V trimming: 6 bases; J trimming: 2 bases; junction bases outside the gene matches: 5. This CDR3 has 17 amino acids. Germline loops: CDR1 MDHEN, CDR2 SYDVKM.

The V gene is TRBV30, the J gene TRBJ1-2, with 7 bases that match TRBD1. CDR1 and CDR2 (germline): GTSNPN, SVGIG (reference sequence). With V trimmed by 5 bases and J by 8 bases, 14 bases remained unmatched. This CDR3 is built from 14 residues. The CDR3 DNA sequence: TGTGCCTGGGCGCCCAACAGGGGACGGAGCGGCTACACCTTC. It codes for CAWAPNRGRSGYTF.

This chain joins TRBV27 and TRBJ1-3; D may be TRBD1 (5 bases). This CDR3 has 14 residues. With 3 bases removed from V and 2 bases from J, the gap between germline ends came to 8 bases. Germline CDR1 MNHEY, CDR2 SMNVEV (reference sequence). The CDR3 nucleotides read TGTGCCAGCAGTTTTAAGGGACCTGGAAACACCATATATTTT. It encodes CASSFKGPGNTIYF.

Worth noting for this clone: One end of the junction does not line up with germline, which may come from a read error. The chain couples TRBV7-9 to TRBJ1-2; no definite D call. Per the germline V gene, CDR1 is SEHNR and CDR2 is FQNEAQ (reference sequence). The CDR3 extends over 12 amino acids. The CDR3 reads CASGLEGLDYTF. The CDR3 bases are TGTGCCAGCGGCTTGGAGGGCCTTGACTACACCTTC.

This clone came up a few times. The genes are TRBV5-4 and TRBJ2-7, with 10 bases matching TRBD2. Per the germline V gene, CDR1 is SGHNT and CDR2 is YYREEE (reference sequence). The CDR3 has 15 amino acids. The V and J ends lost 4 bases and 2 bases, in that order; junction bases with no gene match: 6. CDR3 region: CASSLPAGGPYEQYF. The CDR3 DNA reads as TGTGCCAGCAGCCTCCCAGCGGGGGGGCCCTACGAGCAGTACTTC.

The chain is built from TRBV19 and TRBJ2-7, with D tentatively TRBD1 or TRBD2 (5 bases each). The CDR3 is 12 residues long. Germline V gene sequence: CDR1 LNHDA, CDR2 SQIVND (reference sequence). Deletions cut 1 base from V and 4 bases from J, with 5 bases between. The CDR3 sequence: CASSIGGYEQYF. DNA of the CDR3: TGTGCCAGTAGTATAGGGGGGTACGAGCAGTACTTC.

The chain has TRBV7-2 and TRBJ1-1; 7 bases line up with TRBD1. The V and J ends lost 6 bases and 1 base, in that order; junction bases with no gene match: 2. Germline CDR1 is SGHTA and CDR2 is FQGNSA. This CDR3 has 13 residues. In DNA, the CDR3 is TGTGCCAGCAGTCGACAGGGGAACACTGAAGCTTTCTTT. As protein: CASSRQGNTEAFF.

This chain connects TRBV20-1 to TRBJ2-7; D remains unclear. Germline CDR1 reads DFQATT; CDR2 reads SNEGSKA (reference sequence). The CDR3 contains 11 residues. Between the trimmed V and J ends, which lost 2 bases and 5 bases, there was a span of 7 bases. DNA for the CDR3: TGCAGTGCTAGATCGGTAAACGAGCAGTACTTC. Translated: CSARSVNEQYF.

J is TRBJ2-1 and V is TRBV6-6; 10 nucleotides align to TRBD1. The CDR3 has 14 amino acids. Germline trimming cut 5 bases from V and 8 bases from J; bases unmatched to any gene: 6. CDR1 is MNHNY, CDR2 SVGAGI, per germline (reference sequence). CDR3: CASSPGTGDHEQFF. DNA of the CDR3: TGTGCCAGCAGTCCCGGGACAGGGGACCATGAGCAGTTCTTC.

This clone showed up just once. This chain connects TRBV19 to TRBJ2-1; 14 bases agree with TRBD2. This CDR3 is built from 16 residues. V gave up 2 bases and J gave up 13 bases; unmatched junction bases: 10. Germline V gene data show CDR1 as LNHDA and CDR2 as SQIVND (reference sequence). The CDR3 protein is CASSIMSGTSGSFQFF. As DNA, the CDR3 is TGTGCCAGTAGTATAATGTCGGGGACTAGCGGGAGTTTTCAGTTCTTC.

The chain couples TRBV2 to TRBJ2-7; 9 nucleotides agree with TRBD1. This CDR3 comprises 12 residues. Trimming took 6 bases from V and 3 from J; bases not matched to a gene: 0. The germline V gene encodes CDR1 SNHLY and CDR2 FYNNEI. CDR3 bases: TGTGCCAGCAGGGGACAGGGCTACGAGCAGTACTTC. Translating gives CASRGQGYEQYF.

The chain combines TRBV28 with TRBJ2-2, with 10 nucleotides matching TRBD2. The CDR3 runs to 16 residues. CDR1 is MDHEN and CDR2 is SYDVKM in the germline V gene. The J segment lost 5 bases and the V segment lost 7 bases, leaving 10 bases of the junction unmatched. The CDR3 DNA sequence: TGTGCCAGCACGAACGTGGGACTAGCGCTAACCGGGGAGCTGTTTTTT. Amino acids: CASTNVGLALTGELFF.

With regard to this clone: This sample also contains other DNA sequences that code for the same CDR3. The V call is TRBV2, the J call TRBJ1-2; D possibly corresponds to TRBD1 (6 bases). There are 12 residues in the CDR3. Germline V gene data show CDR1 as SNHLY and CDR2 as FYNNEI. Trimming pared 8 bases from V and 4 bases from J, leaving 11 bases between. CDR3 sequence: CASRGGGYGYTF. In DNA form, the CDR3 reads TGTGCCAGCCGGGGAGGGGGCTATGGCTACACCTTC.